A selection of T cell receptor beta chains follows, all from one sample in a study of cytomegalovirus exposure and HLA in healthy donors. Clones were read by immunoSEQ multiplex PCR, and TCRdb kept only the in-frame ones, dropping some. The sample lists about 140,000 clones; approximately 87% were seen once. The sequenced sample was PBMCs. The receptors shown here come from a young man in good health and CMV-seronegative. Both conserved end residues are part of each CDR3. Each record gives: J gene, V gene, clone size, D gene, CDR3 protein, CDR3 DNA. The D gene is left open where the match is weak. Rows give clone size only sometimes, using once, few, many, or a class for an expanded clone.

>TRBJ1-1|TRBV11-2|NA|TRBD1
CASSADRGTEAFF
TGTGCCAGCAGCGCAGACAGGGGCACTGAAGCTTTCTTT
>TRBJ2-1|TRBV5-4|NA|NA
CASSLGVKGDEQFF
TGTGCCAGCAGCTTGGGGGTCAAGGGAGATGAGCAGTTCTTC
>TRBJ1-1|TRBV2|NA|NA
CARGGVGDTEAFF
TGTGCCAGGGGTGGGGTAGGGGATACTGAAGCTTTCTTT
>TRBJ1-6|TRBV5-5|NA|TRBD1
CASSFGQGESPLHF
TGTGCCAGCAGCTTTGGGCAGGGGGAATCACCCCTCCACTTT
>TRBJ2-7|TRBV11-2|NA|NA
CASSYHSYEQYF
TGTGCCAGCAGCTATCACAGCTACGAGCAGTACTTC
>TRBJ2-3|TRBV29-1|NA|NA
CSVVFSTDTQYF
TGCAGCGTTGTCTTCAGCACAGATACGCAGTATTTT
>TRBJ1-1|TRBV7-2|NA|NA
CASSAYRVRRNTEAFF
TGTGCCAGCAGCGCCTACAGGGTTAGGAGGAACACTGAAGCTTTCTTT
>TRBJ2-5|TRBV2|NA|NA
CASSTSLVLETQYF
TGTGCCAGCAGCACGAGTCTCGTTTTGGAGACCCAGTACTTC
>TRBJ2-2|TRBV27|NA|NA
CASSLWEPTGELFF
TGTGCCAGCAGTTTATGGGAGCCCACCGGGGAGCTGTTTTTT
>TRBJ2-3|TRBV6-4|NA|NA
CASSDRSTDTQYF
TGTGCCAGCAGTGATCGTTCCACAGATACGCAGTATTTT
>TRBJ2-7|TRBV29-1|NA|NA
CSVTRGRSSYEQYF
TGCAGCGTGACAAGGGGCAGGAGCTCCTACGAGCAGTACTTC
>TRBJ2-5|TRBV5-1|NA|TRBD1
CASSLTGTEETQYF
TGCGCCAGCAGCCTTACCGGGACAGAGGAGACCCAGTACTTC
>TRBJ1-6|TRBV5-5|NA|TRBD1
CASSFFGTGLSPLHF
TGTGCCAGCAGCTTCTTCGGGACAGGGCTCTCACCCCTCCACTTT
>TRBJ2-7|TRBV29-1|NA|NA
CSVDARDSSYEQYF
TGCAGCGTTGACGCGCGGGACAGCTCCTACGAGCAGTACTTC
>TRBJ2-6|TRBV5-1|NA|NA
CASGGANVLTF
TGCGCCAGCGGGGGGGCTAACGTCCTGACTTTC
>TRBJ1-6|TRBV11-2|NA|NA
CASSSRTENSPLHF
TGTGCCAGCAGCTCCCGGACAGAGAATTCACCCCTCCACTTT
>TRBJ1-3|TRBV18|NA|NA
CASSLAGTSGNTIYF
TGTGCCAGCTCACTGGCCGGGACTTCAGGGAACACCATATATTTT
>TRBJ2-2|TRBV27|few|NA
CASSLGQRAGELFF
TGTGCCAGCAGTTTAGGACAGCGTGCGGGGGAGCTGTTTTTT
>TRBJ2-5|TRBV19|NA|NA
CASRNHGTETQYF
TGTGCCAGTAGGAACCACGGGACTGAGACCCAGTACTTC
>TRBJ2-7|TRBV28|NA|TRBD1
CASSFGTVREQYF
TGTGCCAGCAGTTTCGGGACAGTGCGGGAGCAGTACTTC
>TRBJ1-1|TRBV7-9|once|NA
CASSLPSLVNTEAFF
TGTGCCAGCAGCTTACCGAGCCTTGTGAACACTGAAGCTTTCTTT
>TRBJ2-1|TRBV18|few|NA
CASSPPDITFILNNNEQFF
TGTGCCAGCTCACCACCGGACATCACTTTCATCCTTAACAACAATGAGCAGTTCTTC
>TRBJ1-2|TRBV29-1|NA|NA
CSVEARYGYTF
TGCAGCGTTGAAGCTAGATACGGCTACACCTTC